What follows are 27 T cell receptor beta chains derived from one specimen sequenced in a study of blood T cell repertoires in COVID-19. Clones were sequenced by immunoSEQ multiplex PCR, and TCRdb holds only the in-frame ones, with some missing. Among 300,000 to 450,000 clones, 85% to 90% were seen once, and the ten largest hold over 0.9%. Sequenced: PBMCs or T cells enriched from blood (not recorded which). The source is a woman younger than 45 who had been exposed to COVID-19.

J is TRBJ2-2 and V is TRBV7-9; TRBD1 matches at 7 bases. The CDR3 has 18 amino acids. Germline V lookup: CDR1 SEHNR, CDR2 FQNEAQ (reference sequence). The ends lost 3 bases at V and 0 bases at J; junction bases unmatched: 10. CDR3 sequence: CASSFPTLGTANTGELFF. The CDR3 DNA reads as TGTGCCAGCAGCTTTCCGACGCTGGGGACAGCGAACACCGGGGAGCTGTTTTTT.

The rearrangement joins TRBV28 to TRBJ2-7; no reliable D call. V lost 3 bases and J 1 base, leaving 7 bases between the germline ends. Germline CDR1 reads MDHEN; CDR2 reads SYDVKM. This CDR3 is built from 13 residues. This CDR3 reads CASSFSLSYEQYF. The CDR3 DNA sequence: TGTGCCAGCAGTTTTTCGCTATCCTACGAGCAGTACTTC.

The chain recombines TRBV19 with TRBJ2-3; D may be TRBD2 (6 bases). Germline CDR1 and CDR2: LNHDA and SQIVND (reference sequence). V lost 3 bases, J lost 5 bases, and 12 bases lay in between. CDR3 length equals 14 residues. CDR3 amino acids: CASSMGLYLDTQYF. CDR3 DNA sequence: TGTGCCAGTAGTATGGGACTCTACTTAGATACGCAGTATTTT.

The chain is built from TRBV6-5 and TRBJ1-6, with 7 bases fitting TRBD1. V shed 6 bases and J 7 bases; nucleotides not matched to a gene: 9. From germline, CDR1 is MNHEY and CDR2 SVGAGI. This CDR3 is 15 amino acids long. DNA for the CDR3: TGTGCCAGCAGAAGACAGGGTTTAACGAATTCACCCCTCCACTTT. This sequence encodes CASRRQGLTNSPLHF.

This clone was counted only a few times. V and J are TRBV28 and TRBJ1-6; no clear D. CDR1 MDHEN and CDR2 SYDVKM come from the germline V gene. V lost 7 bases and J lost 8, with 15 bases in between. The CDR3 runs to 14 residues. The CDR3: CASTLGRFDSPLHF. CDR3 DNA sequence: TGTGCCAGCACCCTCGGGAGGTTCGATTCACCCCTCCACTTT.

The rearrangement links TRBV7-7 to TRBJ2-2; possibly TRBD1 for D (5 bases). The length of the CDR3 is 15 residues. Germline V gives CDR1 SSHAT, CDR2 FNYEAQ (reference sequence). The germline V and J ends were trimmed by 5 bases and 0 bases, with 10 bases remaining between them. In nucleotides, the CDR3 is TGTGCCAGCAGCCCAGGGTCAGCGAACACCGGGGAGCTGTTTTTT. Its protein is CASSPGSANTGELFF.

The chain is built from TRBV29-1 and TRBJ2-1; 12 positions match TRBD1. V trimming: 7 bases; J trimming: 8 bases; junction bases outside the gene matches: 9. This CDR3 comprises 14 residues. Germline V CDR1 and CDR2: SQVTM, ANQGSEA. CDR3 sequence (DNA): TGCAGCGGAGCCGGGACAGGGGGCGCGGATGAGCAGTTCTTC. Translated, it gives CSGAGTGGADEQFF.

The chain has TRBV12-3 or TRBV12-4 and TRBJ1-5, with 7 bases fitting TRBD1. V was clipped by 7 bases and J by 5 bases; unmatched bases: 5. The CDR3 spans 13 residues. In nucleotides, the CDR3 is TGTGCCAGCAAGGGGGGACAGTATCAGCCCCAGCATTTT. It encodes CASKGGQYQPQHF.

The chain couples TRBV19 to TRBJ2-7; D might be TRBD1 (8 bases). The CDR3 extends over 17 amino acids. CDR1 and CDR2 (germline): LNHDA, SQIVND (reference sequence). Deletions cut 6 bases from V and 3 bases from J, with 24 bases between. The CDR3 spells CASSPKGGQGAFYEQYF. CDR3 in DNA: TGTGCCAGTAGCCCCAAGGGGGGGCAGGGGGCGTTCTACGAGCAGTACTTC.

The CDR3 spells CASRGTRAGPTEAFF. The CDR3 bases are TGTGCCAGCAGGGGTACTCGAGCAGGGCCCACTGAAGCTTTCTTT. The chain is built from TRBV6-5 and TRBJ1-1; D is possibly TRBD1 (5 bases). Germline CDR1 and CDR2: MNHEY and SVGAGI. The CDR3 runs to 15 residues. The germline V and J ends were trimmed by 6 bases and 4 bases, with 18 bases remaining between them.

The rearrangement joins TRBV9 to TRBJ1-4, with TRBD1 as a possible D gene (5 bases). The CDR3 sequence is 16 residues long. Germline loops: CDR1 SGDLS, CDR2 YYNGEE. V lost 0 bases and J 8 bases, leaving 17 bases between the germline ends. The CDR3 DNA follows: TGTGCCAGCAGCGTAGGGTTCCAGGGAAGGAACGAAAAACTGTTTTTT. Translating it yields CASSVGFQGRNEKLFF.

The CDR3 bases are TGTGCCATCAGAGAAGCGGGCGAAACCTACGAGCAGTACTTC. Its protein product is CAIREAGETYEQYF. The J gene is TRBJ2-7, the V gene TRBV10-3; tentatively, D is TRBD2 (6 bases). The length of the CDR3 is 14 residues. Germline lookup yields CDR1 ENHRY and CDR2 SYGVKD. V lost 6 bases to trimming and J lost 2 bases, with 14 bases between them.

CDR3 coding DNA: TGTGCCAGCAGCGGACTAGCGGGAAGGTTGTATGAGCAGTTCTTC. It translates to CASSGLAGRLYEQFF. The gene calls are TRBV9 and TRBJ2-1, with 11 bases identical to TRBD2. Germline-derived CDR1 and CDR2 are SGDLS and YYNGEE. J gave up 8 bases and V 3 bases, and 7 bases lay outside the gene matches. The CDR3 has 15 residues.

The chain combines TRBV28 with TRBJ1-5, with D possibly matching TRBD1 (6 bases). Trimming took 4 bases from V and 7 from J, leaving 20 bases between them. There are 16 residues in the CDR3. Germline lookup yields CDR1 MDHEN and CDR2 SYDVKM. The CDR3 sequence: CASSSHRVLAGQPQHF. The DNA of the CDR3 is TGTGCCAGCAGTTCACACAGGGTTCTGGCTGGGCAGCCCCAGCATTTT. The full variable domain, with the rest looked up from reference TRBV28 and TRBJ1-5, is DVKVTQSSRYLVKRTGEKVFLECVQDMDHENMFWYRQDPGLGLRLIYFSYDVKMKEKGDIPEGYSVSREKKERFSLILESASTNQTSMYLCASSSHRVLAGQPQHFGDGTRLSIL.

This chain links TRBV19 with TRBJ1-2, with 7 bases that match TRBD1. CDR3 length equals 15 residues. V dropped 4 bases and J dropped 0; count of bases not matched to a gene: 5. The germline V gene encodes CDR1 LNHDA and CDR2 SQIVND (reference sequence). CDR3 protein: CASSTTGNPNYGYTF. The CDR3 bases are TGTGCCAGTAGTACGACAGGGAACCCTAACTATGGCTACACCTTC.

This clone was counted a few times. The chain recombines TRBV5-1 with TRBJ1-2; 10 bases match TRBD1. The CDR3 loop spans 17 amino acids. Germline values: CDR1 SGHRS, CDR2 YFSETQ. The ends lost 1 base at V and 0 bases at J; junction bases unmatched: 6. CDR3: CASSLKTGGATNYGYTF. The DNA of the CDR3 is TGCGCCAGCAGCTTGAAGACAGGGGGCGCGACTAACTATGGCTACACCTTC. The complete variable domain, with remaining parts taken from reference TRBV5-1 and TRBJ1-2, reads KAGVTQTPRYLIKTRGQQVTLSCSPISGHRSVSWYQQTPGQGLQFLFEYFSETQRNKGNFPGRFSGRQFSNSRSEMNVSTLELGDSALYLCASSLKTGGATNYGYTFGSGTRLTVV.

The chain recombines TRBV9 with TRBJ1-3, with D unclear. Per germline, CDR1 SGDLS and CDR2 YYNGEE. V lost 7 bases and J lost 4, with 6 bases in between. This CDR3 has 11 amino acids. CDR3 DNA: TGTGCCAGCGGCACGGGAAACACCATATATTTT. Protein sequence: CASGTGNTIYF.

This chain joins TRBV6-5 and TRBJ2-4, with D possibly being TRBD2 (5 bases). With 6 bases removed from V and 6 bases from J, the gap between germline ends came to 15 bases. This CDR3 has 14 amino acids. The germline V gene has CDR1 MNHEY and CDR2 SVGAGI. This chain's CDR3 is CASSSRVRGNIQYF. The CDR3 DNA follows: TGTGCCAGCAGCTCCCGGGTCCGGGGAAACATTCAGTACTTC.

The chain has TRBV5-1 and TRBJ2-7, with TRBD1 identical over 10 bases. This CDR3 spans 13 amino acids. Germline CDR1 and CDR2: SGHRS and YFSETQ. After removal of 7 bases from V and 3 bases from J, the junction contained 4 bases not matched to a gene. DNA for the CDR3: TGCGCCAGCCAAAGGACAGGGGGCTACGAGCAGTACTTC. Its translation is CASQRTGGYEQYF.

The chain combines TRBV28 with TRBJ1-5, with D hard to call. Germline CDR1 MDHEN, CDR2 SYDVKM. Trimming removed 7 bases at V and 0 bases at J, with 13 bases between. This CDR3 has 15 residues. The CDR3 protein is CASNYQAYSNQPQHF. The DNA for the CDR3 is TGTGCCAGCAATTACCAGGCTTATAGCAATCAGCCCCAGCATTTT.

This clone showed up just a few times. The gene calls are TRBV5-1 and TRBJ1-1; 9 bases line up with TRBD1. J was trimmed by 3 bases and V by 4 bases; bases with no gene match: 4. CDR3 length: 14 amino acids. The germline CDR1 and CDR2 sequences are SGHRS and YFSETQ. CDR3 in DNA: TGCGCCAGCAGCCCAGGACAGGGGTACACTGAAGCTTTCTTT. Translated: CASSPGQGYTEAFF.

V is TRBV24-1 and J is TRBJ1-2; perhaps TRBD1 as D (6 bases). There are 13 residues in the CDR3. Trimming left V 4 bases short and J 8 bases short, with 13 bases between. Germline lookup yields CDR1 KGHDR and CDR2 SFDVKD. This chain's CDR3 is CATSEDRRKGYTF. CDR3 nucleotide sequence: TGTGCCACCAGTGAAGACAGGAGAAAGGGCTACACCTTC.

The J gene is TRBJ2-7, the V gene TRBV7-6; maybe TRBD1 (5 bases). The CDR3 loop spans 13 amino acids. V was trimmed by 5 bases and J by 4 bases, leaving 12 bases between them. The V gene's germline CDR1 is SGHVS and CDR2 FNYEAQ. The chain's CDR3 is CASSRQGVYEQYF. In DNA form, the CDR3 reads TGTGCCAGCAGCCGGCAGGGTGTTTACGAGCAGTACTTC.

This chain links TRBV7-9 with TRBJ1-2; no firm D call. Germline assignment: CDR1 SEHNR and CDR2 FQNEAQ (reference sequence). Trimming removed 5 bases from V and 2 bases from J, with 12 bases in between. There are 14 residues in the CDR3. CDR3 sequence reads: CASSPTAGNYGYTF. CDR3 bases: TGTGCCAGCAGCCCAACAGCAGGCAACTATGGCTACACCTTC.

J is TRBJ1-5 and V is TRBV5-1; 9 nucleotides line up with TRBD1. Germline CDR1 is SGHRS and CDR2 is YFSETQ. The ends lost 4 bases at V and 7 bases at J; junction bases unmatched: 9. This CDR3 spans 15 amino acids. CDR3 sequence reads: CASSPLGQGQQPQHF. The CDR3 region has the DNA TGCGCCAGCAGCCCCCTGGGACAGGGCCAGCAGCCCCAGCATTTT.

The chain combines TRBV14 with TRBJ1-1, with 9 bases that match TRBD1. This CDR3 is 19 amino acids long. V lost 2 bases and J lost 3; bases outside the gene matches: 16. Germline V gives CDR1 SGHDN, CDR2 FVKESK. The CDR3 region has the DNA TGTGCCAGCAGCCAATTCGACTACGGGACAGGGTTATGGTACACTGAAGCTTTCTTT. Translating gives CASSQFDYGTGLWYTEAFF.

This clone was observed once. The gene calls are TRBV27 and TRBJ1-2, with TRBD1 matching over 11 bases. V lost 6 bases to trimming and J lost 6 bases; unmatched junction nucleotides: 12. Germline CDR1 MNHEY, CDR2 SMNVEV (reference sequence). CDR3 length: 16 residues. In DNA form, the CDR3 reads TGTGCCAGCAGCTGGTCCGGACAGGGGGCGTTTAATGGCTACACCTTC. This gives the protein CASSWSGQGAFNGYTF.